Sequencing of this T cell receptor beta chain was carried out in a study of cytomegalovirus exposure and HLA in healthy donors. Background on the study: Caucasian-associated ancestry cluster membership applied to less than 85% of around 400 genotyped donors. General study points: Some public TCRs appeared in many individuals, while most sequences were rare. Later analysis found that TCR beta chains associated with HLA were more clonally expanded than other, equally common chains.

13 Jbeta primers and 60 Vbeta primers were used for the PCR. The method was immunoSEQ multiplex PCR; TCRdb's version includes in-frame clones alone and lacks a portion of them. Here the sample spans over 150,000 clones, around 68% being singletons. Germline assignment: CDR1 MNHEY and CDR2 SVGAGI. V lost 2 bases and J lost 6, with 17 bases in between. The CDR3 extends over 15 amino acids. This clone has just a few counts. Its specificity is unknown. This receptor was identified in a woman aged 40 to 50 in good health and CMV-seropositive. The chain carries TRBV6-5 and TRBJ2-7; tentatively, D is TRBD1 (5 bases). Sequencing was performed on PBMCs. CDR3 residues: CASSYRASGAPEQYF. CDR3 coding DNA: TGTGCCAGCAGTTACCGGGCTTCTGGGGCGCCCGAGCAGTACTTC.